The next 23 T cell receptor beta chains were all read from a single sample in a study of T cells after yellow fever vaccination (dated by TCRdb to the late 2010s). The library was made by 5' RACE. Instrument used: Illumina NovaSeq 6000. In-frame beta chains were kept once TCRdb had trimmed the public reads at Q25 with fastp and called clones with MiXCR. Entries are consolidated by CDR3 protein sequence, retaining the most common genes and DNA. Within this sample are approximately 90,000 distinct CDR3 sequences, with approximately 5.5% of them counted one time only. About 41% of the sample comes from the top ten. The sample's treatment or condition label, in plain terms: live attenuated yellow fever vaccine strain. The sequences come from CD8+ T cells sorted from PBMCs, collected 10 days after the yellow fever booster vaccination. Every receptor here comes from a man younger than 30 who received the YFV17D yellow fever vaccine.

This clonotype was detected many times. J is TRBJ2-5 and V is TRBV12-3 or TRBV12-4, with 8 bases identical to TRBD1. The CDR3 runs 14 residues. V trimming: 5 bases; J trimming: 4 bases; junction bases outside the gene matches: 6. CDR3 residues: CASSTGQGVETQYF. The CDR3 coding sequence is TGTGCCAGCAGTACAGGACAGGGAGTAGAGACCCAGTACTTC.

This clonotype came up many times. The chain has TRBV7-2 and TRBJ2-7; D unresolved. V was clipped by 1 base and J by 12 bases, with 13 bases between them. The CDR3 contains 12 residues. Germline loops: CDR1 SGHTA, CDR2 FQGNSA. As DNA, the CDR3 is TGTGCCAGCAGCTTAGGGACCAGGATACTGTACTTC. Protein sequence: CASSLGTRILYF.

The genes are TRBV5-1 and TRBJ1-6; D perhaps matches TRBD1 (5 bases). From germline, CDR1 is SGHRS and CDR2 YFSETQ. V was cut by 4 bases and J by 0 bases, with 17 bases left in between. The CDR3 covers 18 residues. The CDR3 spells CASSPDRGESSYNSPLHF. The CDR3 DNA follows: TGCGCCAGCAGCCCGGACCGGGGCGAGAGCTCCTATAATTCACCCCTCCACTTT. Drawing the rest from reference TRBV5-1 and TRBJ1-6, the complete variable domain is KAGVTQTPRYLIKTRGQQVTLSCSPISGHRSVSWYQQTPGQGLQFLFEYFSETQRNKGNFPGRFSGRQFSNSRSEMNVSTLELGDSALYLCASSPDRGESSYNSPLHFGNGTRLTVT.

This clonotype was counted at least ten times. This sequence joins TRBV4-1 and TRBJ1-1; D gene uncertain. This CDR3 is built from 14 residues. V gave up 2 bases and J gave up 5 bases, with 12 bases separating them. Germline CDR1 is MGHRA and CDR2 is YSYEKL. CDR3 nucleotides: TGCGCCAGCAGCCAACTACAAGAATGGACTGAAGCTTTCTTT. Protein: CASSQLQEWTEAFF.

The V gene is TRBV6-5, the J gene TRBJ1-1; D gene uncertain. Germline V gene sequence: CDR1 MNHEY, CDR2 SVGAGI. This CDR3 comprises 15 residues. With 4 bases removed from V and 5 bases from J, the gap between germline ends came to 17 bases. CDR3 bases: TGTGCCAGCAGTTCCGGTCACCCGGGCGTTACTGAAGCTTTCTTT. The encoded protein is CASSSGHPGVTEAFF.

This chain connects TRBV19 to TRBJ2-1; 9 bases match TRBD2. With V trimmed by 6 bases and J by 8 bases, 5 bases remained unmatched. This CDR3 contains 13 residues. Germline loops: CDR1 LNHDA, CDR2 SQIVND (reference sequence). The CDR3 DNA reads TGTGCCAGTAGCAAGCGGGGGGATGATGAGCAGTTCTTC. Amino acids: CASSKRGDDEQFF.

This clonotype has only a few counts. This chain uses TRBV15 with TRBJ2-5; D tentatively fits TRBD1 or TRBD2 (5 bases each). The CDR3 has 13 residues. Deletions cut 6 bases from V and 4 bases from J, with 12 bases between. Germline values: CDR1 LNHNV, CDR2 YYDKDF (reference sequence). CDR3: CATRAGTIETQYF. Here the CDR3 DNA reads TGTGCCACCAGGGCAGGGACGATAGAGACCCAGTACTTC.

The gene calls are TRBV20-1 and TRBJ2-7; D is unresolved. Germline V CDR1 and CDR2: DFQATT, SNEGSKA (reference sequence). Trimming took off 3 bases at V and 7 bases at J, with 13 bases between the two ends. The CDR3 is made up of 12 amino acids. The CDR3 DNA is TGCAGTGCTAGGGACGGCCCGCTGGAGCAGTACTTC. Translated, it gives CSARDGPLEQYF.

This sequence joins TRBV5-5 and TRBJ1-5; D gene uncertain. The CDR3 extends over 15 amino acids. Per germline, CDR1 SGHKS and CDR2 YYEKEE (reference sequence). Trimming stripped 1 base from V and 1 base from J, with 9 bases between. The CDR3 region is CASSLWTMSNQPQHF. CDR3 coding DNA: TGTGCCAGCAGCTTGTGGACGATGAGCAATCAGCCCCAGCATTTT.

This clonotype was recorded a few times. This chain uses TRBV7-9 with TRBJ1-3; no definite D call. In germline, CDR1 is SEHNR, CDR2 FQNEAQ (reference sequence). The germline V and J ends were trimmed by 2 bases and 4 bases, with 9 bases remaining between them. This CDR3 has 14 amino acids. The CDR3 reads CASSLKAYGNTIYF. In nucleotides, the CDR3 is TGTGCCAGCAGCTTAAAGGCGTACGGAAACACCATATATTTT.

This clonotype was counted many times. The chain joins TRBV28 to TRBJ2-1; 12 positions agree with TRBD2. The germline V gene encodes CDR1 MDHEN and CDR2 SYDVKM. With V trimmed by 8 bases and J by 7 bases, 15 bases remained unmatched. This CDR3 has 17 residues. CDR3: CASRVASGGVAGNEQFF. The CDR3 DNA reads as TGTGCCAGCCGGGTCGCTAGCGGGGGGGTAGCGGGGAATGAGCAGTTCTTC.

This clonotype was observed many times. The chain recombines TRBV20-1 with TRBJ2-5, with D perhaps matching TRBD1 (7 bases). This CDR3 has 16 residues. Germline V CDR1 and CDR2: DFQATT, SNEGSKA (reference sequence). V was pared by 5 bases and J by 2 bases, with 21 bases between. The CDR3 DNA follows: TGCAGTGCTCAGAACAGGGGACTTGGAACACAAGAGACCCAGTACTTC. It encodes CSAQNRGLGTQETQYF.

There are many counts of this clonotype. The chain couples TRBV12-3 or TRBV12-4 to TRBJ1-6; D gene ambiguous. Trimming removed 6 bases at V and 8 bases at J, with 17 bases between. This CDR3 contains 15 residues. The CDR3 nucleotides read TGTGCCAGCAGCCACCAACCCCCGGGCCATTCACCCCTCCACTTT. It is translated as CASSHQPPGHSPLHF.

The chain couples TRBV29-1 to TRBJ1-2, with D tentatively TRBD1 (5 bases). CDR3 size: 14 residues. Germline lookup yields CDR1 SQVTM and CDR2 ANQGSEA. The V and J ends lost 1 base and 5 bases respectively, with 14 bases between them. The CDR3 loop is CSVEGQGLWYGYTF. The CDR3 DNA sequence: TGCAGCGTTGAAGGGCAGGGATTATGGTATGGCTACACCTTC.

Only a few counts were recorded for this clonotype. CDR3 nucleotide sequence: TGTGCCAGCAACTCGGGGGTTAGAGCTTTCTTT. Its protein product is CASNSGVRAFF. This chain links TRBV12-3 or TRBV12-4 with TRBJ1-1, with a tentative D call TRBD1 (5 bases). CDR3 length equals 11 residues. Trimming took 7 bases from V and 10 from J, leaving 13 bases between them.

This clonotype appeared a few times. This chain uses TRBV4-1 with TRBJ1-5, with a possible D match to TRBD1 (5 bases). V gave up 4 bases and J gave up 3 bases, with 13 bases separating them. The CDR3 sequence is 15 residues long. Germline lookup yields CDR1 MGHRA and CDR2 YSYEKL. CDR3 nucleotide sequence: TGCGCCAGCAGCCGACGGGAGACAGTCAATCAGCCCCAGCATTTT. Translating it yields CASSRRETVNQPQHF.

This rearrangement joins TRBV7-6 to TRBJ1-5; D might be TRBD1 (6 bases). This CDR3 comprises 13 residues. The germline gives CDR1 SGHVS, CDR2 FNYEAQ. Trimming took 4 bases from V and 4 from J, leaving 8 bases between them. The chain's CDR3 is CASSWDKNQPQHF. CDR3 nucleotides: TGTGCCAGCAGCTGGGACAAAAATCAGCCCCAGCATTTT.

V usage is TRBV27 and J usage is TRBJ2-6, with D tentatively TRBD1 (7 bases). The V and J ends lost 5 bases and 0 bases respectively, with 26 bases between them. The CDR3 is made up of 21 amino acids. Germline V lookup: CDR1 MNHEY, CDR2 SMNVEV (reference sequence). Here the CDR3 DNA reads TGTGCCAGCAGTAACATCCCGCTGCGGGACAGCCTCTCCTCTGGGGCCAACGTCCTGACTTTC. Translating gives CASSNIPLRDSLSSGANVLTF.

This clonotype was observed a handful of times. A junction end diverges from the germline sequence, so it may reflect a read error. The chain uses TRBV6-5 and TRBJ2-5, with D possibly matching TRBD2 (5 bases). Germline assignment: CDR1 MNHEY and CDR2 SVGAGI. This CDR3 has 16 amino acids. The CDR3 region has the DNA TGTGCCAGCAGTGACTCTATATTCCCTAGGGAGGAGACCCAGTACTTC. Protein sequence: CASSDSIFPREETQYF.

This clonotype was observed a handful of times. This chain joins TRBV13 and TRBJ2-4; D might be TRBD2 (5 bases). The V end was cut by 5 bases, the J end by 7 bases, with 12 bases between. Germline lookup yields CDR1 PRHDT and CDR2 FYEKMQ (reference sequence). This CDR3 contains 13 residues. The CDR3 nucleotides read TGTGCCAGCAGCCTCGCCACGGGGAACATTCAGTACTTC. It translates to CASSLATGNIQYF.

This clonotype was counted many times. The rearrangement links TRBV19 to TRBJ2-3, with TRBD2 matching 8 bases. CDR1 LNHDA and CDR2 SQIVND come from the germline V gene (reference sequence). Unmatched junction bases numbered 7, after V lost 3 bases and J lost 2 bases. The CDR3 has 16 residues. This CDR3 reads CASSMGSSGATDTQYF. CDR3 in DNA: TGTGCCAGTAGTATGGGGAGTAGCGGGGCCACAGATACGCAGTATTTT.

V is TRBV4-3 and J is TRBJ2-1, with TRBD2 matching over 8 bases. Germline V CDR1 and CDR2: LGHNA, YSLEER. This CDR3 has 18 amino acids. V lost 0 bases and J lost 10; bases outside the gene matches: 17. The CDR3 loop reads CASSQDRQRGPVGDEQFF. CDR3 nucleotides: TGCGCCAGCAGCCAAGATCGCCAGCGGGGGCCAGTGGGCGACGAGCAGTTCTTC.

This clonotype was recorded a few times. This chain uses TRBV12-3 or TRBV12-4 with TRBJ2-3, with 12 bases matching TRBD2. The CDR3 has 19 amino acids. V lost 5 bases to trimming and J lost 2 bases; unmatched junction nucleotides: 14. In DNA, the CDR3 is TGTGCCAGCAGTACACCACTAGCGGGGGGCCTAACCTCCACAGATACGCAGTATTTT. This encodes CASSTPLAGGLTSTDTQYF.